Listed below are T cell receptor beta chains from one sample, sequenced in a study of blood T cells in healthy people across ages. TCRdb fed the 5' RACE reads into MiXCR, producing one record per CDR3 protein. The table records roughly 800,000 distinct CDR3 sequences, just under 25% of them present only once. These data were also reused for a study on T cells of mothers and their children.

Sequencing used blood. These receptor sequences come from a boy between 10 and 17 years old in good health. CDR3s include the opening cysteine and the closing phenylalanine or tryptophan. The D gene is left open where the match is weak. Expanded clones get a size class; other rows say once, few or many, or leave the size out.

j_gene: TRBJ1-1
d_gene: TRBD1
v_gene: TRBV20-1
abundance: many
CDR3nt: TGCAGTGCCGAGAATGGCTTACTACAGGGGTCGAACACTGAAGCTTTCTTT
CDR3aa: CSAENGLLQGSNTEAFF

j_gene: TRBJ1-5
d_gene: NA
v_gene: TRBV2
abundance: few
CDR3nt: TGTGCCAGTGGACAATCTGGACAGCCCCAGCATTTT
CDR3aa: CASGQSGQPQHF

j_gene: TRBJ2-3
d_gene: NA
v_gene: TRBV4-3
abundance: NA
CDR3nt: TGCGCCAGCAGCCAAGATGTGGACTCGTGGCCACCGGATACGCAGTATTTT
CDR3aa: CASSQDVDSWPPDTQYF

j_gene: TRBJ2-7
d_gene: NA
v_gene: TRBV6-2/TRBV6-3
abundance: few
CDR3nt: TGTGCCAACAGTTACTGGGGAGACAGCTACGAGCAGTACTTC
CDR3aa: CANSYWGDSYEQYF

j_gene: TRBJ2-1
d_gene: NA
v_gene: TRBV3-1
abundance: NA
CDR3nt: TGTGCCAGCAGCCAGGGTTTGGAGGATGAGCAGTTCTTC
CDR3aa: CASSQGLEDEQFF

j_gene: TRBJ2-1
d_gene: NA
v_gene: TRBV7-2
abundance: NA
CDR3nt: TGTGCCAGCAGCTTTTACGGGTGGAATGAGCAGTTCTTC
CDR3aa: CASSFYGWNEQFF

j_gene: TRBJ2-1
d_gene: NA
v_gene: TRBV20-1
abundance: NA
CDR3nt: TGCAGTGCTCCTCGACGCGGGGCGTCCTCCTACAATGAGCAGTTCTTC
CDR3aa: CSAPRRGASSYNEQFF

j_gene: TRBJ1-5
d_gene: TRBD1
v_gene: TRBV6-1
abundance: few
CDR3nt: TGTGCCAGCAGTGTCAGGGACAGTGCGCAGCCCCAGCATTTT
CDR3aa: CASSVRDSAQPQHF

j_gene: TRBJ2-5
d_gene: NA
v_gene: TRBV2
abundance: few
CDR3nt: TGTGCCGGAGAGCCAGGGCAGGAAGAGACCCAGTACTTC
CDR3aa: CAGEPGQEETQYF

j_gene: TRBJ2-7
d_gene: TRBD2
v_gene: TRBV7-2
abundance: NA
CDR3nt: TGTGCCAGCAGCTTAGCGCTTCAAACTAGCGGGGCGTTTTACTCCTACGAGCAGTACTTC
CDR3aa: CASSLALQTSGAFYSYEQYF

j_gene: TRBJ1-1
d_gene: NA
v_gene: TRBV5-1
abundance: NA
CDR3nt: TGCGCCAGCAGCTTGGCCCCAGACACTGAAGCTTTCTTT
CDR3aa: CASSLAPDTEAFF

j_gene: TRBJ2-5
d_gene: TRBD2
v_gene: TRBV27
abundance: few
CDR3nt: TGTGCCAGCAGCCCTAGCGGGGGGTTGGGGACGGGGACCCAGTACTTC
CDR3aa: CASSPSGGLGTGTQYF

j_gene: TRBJ2-5
d_gene: NA
v_gene: TRBV29-1
abundance: NA
CDR3nt: TGCAGCGTTGACGGCGGTAGCGAGATTAATTGGGGAGAGACCCAGTACTTC
CDR3aa: CSVDGGSEINWGETQYF

j_gene: TRBJ2-7
d_gene: TRBD1
v_gene: TRBV5-1
abundance: NA
CDR3nt: TGCGCCAGCAGCCTAGTCTCGGGACAGGGAGGCAACGAGCAGTACTTC
CDR3aa: CASSLVSGQGGNEQYF

j_gene: TRBJ2-7
d_gene: TRBD1
v_gene: TRBV6-1
abundance: few
CDR3nt: TGTGCCAGCAGTGGGGGACAGGGAGGCGAGCAGTACTTC
CDR3aa: CASSGGQGGEQYF

j_gene: TRBJ1-4
d_gene: NA
v_gene: TRBV14
abundance: few
CDR3nt: TGTGCCAGCAGCCAAGCGGGCAGGGGCTATGAAAAACTGTTTTTT
CDR3aa: CASSQAGRGYEKLFF

j_gene: TRBJ2-4
d_gene: NA
v_gene: TRBV7-3
abundance: few
CDR3nt: TGTGCCAGCAGCTTAAACCAGGGGAACATTCAGTACTTC
CDR3aa: CASSLNQGNIQYF

j_gene: TRBJ2-1
d_gene: NA
v_gene: TRBV28
abundance: NA
CDR3nt: TGTGCCAGCAGTTCCCCGACCCCCGTTAGGTATGAGCAGTTCTTC
CDR3aa: CASSSPTPVRYEQFF

j_gene: TRBJ2-3
d_gene: TRBD1
v_gene: TRBV3-1
abundance: NA
CDR3nt: TGTGCCAGCAGCCAAGGACAGGGAATGACAGATACGCAGTATTTT
CDR3aa: CASSQGQGMTDTQYF

j_gene: TRBJ2-3
d_gene: TRBD2
v_gene: TRBV9
abundance: NA
CDR3nt: TGTGCCAGCAGCCCTCACGGACTAGCGGGGGGGTTCACAGATACGCAGTATTTT
CDR3aa: CASSPHGLAGGFTDTQYF

j_gene: TRBJ1-2
d_gene: NA
v_gene: TRBV2
abundance: NA
CDR3nt: TGTGCCAGTAGACCGGCAGGAACCTATGGCTACACCTTC
CDR3aa: CASRPAGTYGYTF

j_gene: TRBJ2-2
d_gene: TRBD1
v_gene: TRBV25-1
abundance: few
CDR3nt: TGTGCCAGCAGTGAGCCTACAGGGGACACCGGGGAGCTGTTTTTT
CDR3aa: CASSEPTGDTGELFF

j_gene: TRBJ2-2
d_gene: NA
v_gene: TRBV24-1
abundance: NA
CDR3nt: TGTGCCACCAGTGTGGACGGCGGGGAGCTGTTTTTT
CDR3aa: CATSVDGGELFF

j_gene: TRBJ1-1
d_gene: NA
v_gene: TRBV20-1
abundance: NA
CDR3nt: TGCAGTCTCCCGGGCGCCACTGAAGCTTTCTTT
CDR3aa: CSLPGATEAFF

j_gene: TRBJ1-2
d_gene: NA
v_gene: TRBV13
abundance: NA
CDR3nt: TGTGCCAGCAGCTTAGGAAACAGCCAACTGGACACCTTC
CDR3aa: CASSLGNSQLDTF

j_gene: TRBJ2-7
d_gene: TRBD1
v_gene: TRBV7-9
abundance: NA
CDR3nt: TGTGCCAGCAGCTACGCCGGGACAGGGTCCTACGAGCAGTACTTC
CDR3aa: CASSYAGTGSYEQYF

j_gene: TRBJ2-3
d_gene: NA
v_gene: TRBV5-1
abundance: NA
CDR3nt: TGCGCCAGCAGCCCGGGAGGAAAACAGGGTACGCAGTATTTT
CDR3aa: CASSPGGKQGTQYF

j_gene: TRBJ1-4
d_gene: NA
v_gene: TRBV20-1
abundance: NA
CDR3nt: TGCAGTGCTAGAGCCCTCAGGACAACTAATGAAAAACTGTTTTTT
CDR3aa: CSARALRTTNEKLFF

j_gene: TRBJ2-5
d_gene: TRBD1
v_gene: TRBV10-3
abundance: few
CDR3nt: TGTGCCATCATGGACAGGTCTGATCAAGAGACCCAGTACTTC
CDR3aa: CAIMDRSDQETQYF

j_gene: TRBJ2-4
d_gene: NA
v_gene: TRBV10-3
abundance: few
CDR3nt: TGTGCCATCAGTGCGGTAGCCAAAAACATTCAGTACTTC
CDR3aa: CAISAVAKNIQYF

j_gene: TRBJ2-3
d_gene: NA
v_gene: TRBV25-1
abundance: few
CDR3nt: TGTGCCAGCAGTGCGACAGGAGCCAGCACAGATACGCAGTATTTT
CDR3aa: CASSATGASTDTQYF

j_gene: TRBJ1-2
d_gene: TRBD1
v_gene: TRBV7-6
abundance: NA
CDR3nt: TGTGCCAGCAGCGCGGGGACTGGACAGGGGAAGGCGAATGGCTACACCTTC
CDR3aa: CASSAGTGQGKANGYTF

j_gene: TRBJ1-6
d_gene: NA
v_gene: TRBV6-5
abundance: NA
CDR3nt: TGTGCCAGCAGTCTATGGCAGGGGTTAGGTTCACCCCTCCACTTT
CDR3aa: CASSLWQGLGSPLHF

j_gene: TRBJ2-2
d_gene: NA
v_gene: TRBV20-1
abundance: NA
CDR3nt: TGCAGTGCTAGAGTCGCCATCGCGAACACCGGGGAGCTGTTTTTT
CDR3aa: CSARVAIANTGELFF

j_gene: TRBJ1-1
d_gene: NA
v_gene: TRBV5-5
abundance: NA
CDR3nt: TGTGCCAGCAGCTTGGCCGACAGGCTAACTGGACTACCTGAAGCTTTCTTT
CDR3aa: CASSLADRLTGLPEAFF

j_gene: TRBJ2-1
d_gene: NA
v_gene: TRBV7-9
abundance: few
CDR3nt: TGTGCCAGCAGCTCCCTCAGGGGACGCTGGGCCGATGAGCAGTTCTTC
CDR3aa: CASSSLRGRWADEQFF

j_gene: TRBJ2-3
d_gene: NA
v_gene: TRBV9
abundance: NA
CDR3nt: TGTGCCAGCAGCGTTCGTGGGGGACAAAGCACAGATACGCAGTATTTT
CDR3aa: CASSVRGGQSTDTQYF

j_gene: TRBJ2-5
d_gene: NA
v_gene: TRBV6-2/TRBV6-3
abundance: few
CDR3nt: TGTGCCAGCGCCTTGGCCGAGACCCAGTACTTC
CDR3aa: CASALAETQYF

j_gene: TRBJ2-1
d_gene: TRBD2
v_gene: TRBV20-1
abundance: few
CDR3nt: TGCAGTGCTCCAAATAGCGGGAGAGGGGGGGGTGAGCAGTTCTTC
CDR3aa: CSAPNSGRGGGEQFF

j_gene: TRBJ2-6
d_gene: TRBD1
v_gene: TRBV11-2
abundance: few
CDR3nt: TGTGCCAGCAGCTCTAGACAGGGGGCAACTCCTCTCTCTGGGGCCAACGTCCTGACTTTC
CDR3aa: CASSSRQGATPLSGANVLTF

j_gene: TRBJ2-2
d_gene: NA
v_gene: TRBV12-3/TRBV12-4
abundance: few
CDR3nt: TGTGCCAGCAGCGTAAGACGAAGTCGAACCGGGGAGCTGTTTTTT
CDR3aa: CASSVRRSRTGELFF

j_gene: TRBJ2-6
d_gene: NA
v_gene: TRBV4-1
abundance: NA
CDR3nt: TGCGCCAGCAGCCAAGGCCCTTCGGGGACTGGGGCCAACGTCCTGACTTTC
CDR3aa: CASSQGPSGTGANVLTF

j_gene: TRBJ2-7
d_gene: TRBD1
v_gene: TRBV6-2/TRBV6-3
abundance: NA
CDR3nt: TGTGCCAGCAGTTACCTGGAAGGGGGCGGAACACTGTACGAGCAGTACTTC
CDR3aa: CASSYLEGGGTLYEQYF

j_gene: TRBJ2-5
d_gene: TRBD2
v_gene: TRBV20-1
abundance: few
CDR3nt: TGCAGTGCTATCCTCCTAGCGGGAGGTTTTGGAGAGACCCAGTACTTC
CDR3aa: CSAILLAGGFGETQYF

j_gene: TRBJ2-1
d_gene: NA
v_gene: TRBV20-1
abundance: few
CDR3nt: TGCAGTGCAGCCCCAGGGGATGAGCAGTTCTTC
CDR3aa: CSAAPGDEQFF

j_gene: TRBJ2-5
d_gene: NA
v_gene: TRBV7-9
abundance: NA
CDR3nt: TGTGCCAGCAGCTTAGAACGGGGTCCCCAAGAGACCCAGTACTTC
CDR3aa: CASSLERGPQETQYF

j_gene: TRBJ1-3
d_gene: NA
v_gene: TRBV6-4
abundance: NA
CDR3nt: TGTGCCAGCAGTGACTCAGGAAGAGCTGGAAACACCATATATTTT
CDR3aa: CASSDSGRAGNTIYF

j_gene: TRBJ1-4
d_gene: NA
v_gene: TRBV5-1
abundance: few
CDR3nt: TGCGCCAGCAGCGGAGGGGGAACTAATGAAAAACTGTTTTTT
CDR3aa: CASSGGGTNEKLFF

j_gene: TRBJ2-3
d_gene: NA
v_gene: TRBV28
abundance: few
CDR3nt: TGTGCCAGCAGAGGACGCGGGCCCAACACAGATACGCAGTATTTT
CDR3aa: CASRGRGPNTDTQYF

j_gene: TRBJ2-5
d_gene: TRBD1
v_gene: TRBV5-1
abundance: NA
CDR3nt: TGCGCCAGCAGCTTGCATCCAGGGGGCACAGAAGGGACCCAGTACTTC
CDR3aa: CASSLHPGGTEGTQYF

j_gene: TRBJ2-1
d_gene: NA
v_gene: TRBV29-1
abundance: NA
CDR3nt: TGCAGCGTTGGCTCCTACAATGAGCAGTTCTTC
CDR3aa: CSVGSYNEQFF

j_gene: TRBJ1-1
d_gene: NA
v_gene: TRBV6-6
abundance: few
CDR3nt: TGTGCCACCAGTGGGTTTGAGGTTCTCCCTGAAGCTTTCTTT
CDR3aa: CATSGFEVLPEAFF

j_gene: TRBJ2-2
d_gene: TRBD2
v_gene: TRBV18
abundance: NA
CDR3nt: TGTGCCAGCTCAGCGGGACTAGCGGGCGACACCGGGGAGCTGTTTTTT
CDR3aa: CASSAGLAGDTGELFF

j_gene: TRBJ2-1
d_gene: NA
v_gene: TRBV4-3
abundance: NA
CDR3nt: TGCGCCAGCAGCCAAGATGCGATTTCCTACAATGAGCAGTTCTTC
CDR3aa: CASSQDAISYNEQFF

j_gene: TRBJ2-2
d_gene: NA
v_gene: TRBV29-1
abundance: few
CDR3nt: TGCAGCGTTGAATCAACCGGGGAGCTGTTTTTT
CDR3aa: CSVESTGELFF